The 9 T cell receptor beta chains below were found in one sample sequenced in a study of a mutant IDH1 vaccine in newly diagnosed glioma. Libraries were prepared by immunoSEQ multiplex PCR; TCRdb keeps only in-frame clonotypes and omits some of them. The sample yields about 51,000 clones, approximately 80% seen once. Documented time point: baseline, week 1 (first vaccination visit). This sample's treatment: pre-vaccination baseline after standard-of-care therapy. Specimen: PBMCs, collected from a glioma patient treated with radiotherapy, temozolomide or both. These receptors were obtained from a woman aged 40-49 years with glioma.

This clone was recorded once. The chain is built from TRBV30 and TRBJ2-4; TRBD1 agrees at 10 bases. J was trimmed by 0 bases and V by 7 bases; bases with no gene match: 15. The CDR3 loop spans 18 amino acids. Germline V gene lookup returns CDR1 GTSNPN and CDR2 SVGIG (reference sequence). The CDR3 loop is CASMGGQGMILAKNIQYF. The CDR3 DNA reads TGTGCCTCAATGGGGGGACAGGGGATGATTCTAGCCAAAAACATTCAGTACTTC. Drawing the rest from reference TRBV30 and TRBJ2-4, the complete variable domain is SQTIHQWPATLVQPVGSPLSLECTVEGTSNPNLYWYRQAAGRGLQLLFYSVGIGQISSEVPQNLSASRPQDRQFILSSKKLLLSDSGFYLCASMGGQGMILAKNIQYFGAGTRLSVL.

CDR3 bases: TGTGCCAGCAGCGAACAGGGACCCTACGAGCAGTACTTC. Protein sequence: CASSEQGPYEQYF. The rearrangement uses TRBV6-6 and TRBJ2-7; weak D call: TRBD1 (6 bases). With 6 bases removed from V and 2 bases from J, the gap between germline ends came to 11 bases. CDR1 and CDR2 from the germline V gene are MNHNY and SVGAGI (reference sequence). The CDR3 loop spans 13 amino acids.

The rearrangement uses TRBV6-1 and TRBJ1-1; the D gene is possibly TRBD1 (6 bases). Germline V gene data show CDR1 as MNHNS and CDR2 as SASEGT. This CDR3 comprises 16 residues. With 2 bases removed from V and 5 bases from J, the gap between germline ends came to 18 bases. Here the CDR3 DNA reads TGTGCCAGCAGTGAATGGCTACAGGGATCCAGGACTGAAGCTTTCTTT. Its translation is CASSEWLQGSRTEAFF.

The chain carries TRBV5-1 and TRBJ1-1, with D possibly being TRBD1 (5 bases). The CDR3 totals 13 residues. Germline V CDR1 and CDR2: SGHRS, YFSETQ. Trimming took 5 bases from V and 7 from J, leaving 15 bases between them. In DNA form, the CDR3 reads TGCGCCAGCAGATTAATAGGGGACGATGAAGCTTTCTTT. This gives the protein CASRLIGDDEAFF.

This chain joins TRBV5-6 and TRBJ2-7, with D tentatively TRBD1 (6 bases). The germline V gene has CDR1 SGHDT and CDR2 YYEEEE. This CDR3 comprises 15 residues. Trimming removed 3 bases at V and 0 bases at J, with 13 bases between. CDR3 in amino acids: CASSSVDSSSYEQYF. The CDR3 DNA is TGTGCCAGCAGCTCCGTGGACAGTAGCTCCTACGAGCAGTACTTC. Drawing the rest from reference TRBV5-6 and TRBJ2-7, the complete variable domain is DAGVTQSPTHLIKTRGQQVTLRCSPKSGHDTVSWYQQALGQGPQFIFQYYEEEERQRGNFPDRFSGHQFPNYSSELNVNALLLGDSALYLCASSSVDSSSYEQYFGPGTRLTVT.

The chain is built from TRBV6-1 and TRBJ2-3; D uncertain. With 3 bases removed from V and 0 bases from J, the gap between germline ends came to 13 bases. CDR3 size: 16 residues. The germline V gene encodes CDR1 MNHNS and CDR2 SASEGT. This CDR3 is CASSEFGITSTDTQYF. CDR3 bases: TGTGCCAGCAGTGAGTTTGGGATAACTAGCACAGATACGCAGTATTTT.

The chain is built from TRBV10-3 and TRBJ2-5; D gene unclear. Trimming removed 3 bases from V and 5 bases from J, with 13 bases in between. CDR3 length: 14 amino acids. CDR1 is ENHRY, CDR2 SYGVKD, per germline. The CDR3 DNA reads TGTGCCATCAGTGACCCCTCGGGTCAGGAGACCCAGTACTTC. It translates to CAISDPSGQETQYF.

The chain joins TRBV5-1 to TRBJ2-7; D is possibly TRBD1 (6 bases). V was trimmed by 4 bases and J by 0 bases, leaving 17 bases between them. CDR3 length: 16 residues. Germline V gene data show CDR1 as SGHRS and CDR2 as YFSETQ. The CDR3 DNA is TGCGCCAGCAGCCCAAAGGGGGATACAAGCTCCTACGAGCAGTACTTC. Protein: CASSPKGDTSSYEQYF.

CDR3 nucleotide sequence: TGTGCCAGCAGCGTAGAGATAGGGGGCGCGGCCGGGGAGCTGTTTTTT. As protein: CASSVEIGGAAGELFF. The chain combines TRBV9 with TRBJ2-2; TRBD1 agrees at 7 bases. Per the germline V gene, CDR1 is SGDLS and CDR2 is YYNGEE. The CDR3 totals 16 residues. V was clipped by 0 bases and J by 6 bases; unmatched bases: 8. The variable domain in full, completed from reference TRBV9 and TRBJ2-2, reads DSGVTQTPKHLITATGQRVTLRCSPRSGDLSVYWYQQSLDQGLQFLIQYYNGEERAKGNILERFSAQQFPDLHSELNLSSLELGDSALYFCASSVEIGGAAGELFFGEGSRLTVL.